The T cell receptor (beta chain) described here comes from a study of somatic mutations in cytotoxic T cells in rheumatoid arthritis. Assay used: immunoSEQ multiplex PCR; TCRdb lists only in-frame clones, some missing. The sample holds approximately 2,800 clones; approximately 61% are singletons and the top ten take around 13%. Trimming cost V 2 bases and J 5 bases, with 5 bases left between them. The CDR3 has 12 amino acids. Germline V gene lookup returns CDR1 SGHDT and CDR2 YYEEEE. The origin of this receptor is a woman between 18 and 29 years old with rheumatoid arthritis. The chain recombines TRBV5-6 with TRBJ2-1; D remains unclear. The sample taken for sequencing was CD8+ T cells sorted from synovial fluid. CDR3 amino acids: CASSFPNNEQFF. In nucleotides, the CDR3 is TGTGCCAGCAGCTTCCCCAACAATGAGCAGTTCTTC.